The TCR beta chain under discussion was sequenced for a study of OX40 agonist ivuxolimab in advanced cancers. Study context: Among those treated, three patients had partial responses, one with hepatocellular carcinoma and two with cutaneous melanoma.

The V gene end was trimmed by 4 bases and the J gene end by 0 bases; junction bases not matched to a gene: 10. CDR3 length equals 18 residues. Germline V gene data show CDR1 as SEHNR and CDR2 as FQNEAQ (reference sequence). Some clones are missing from TCRdb's copy, which holds only in-frame ones; the method was immunoSEQ multiplex PCR. The sample gives roughly 70,000 clones, 85% of which show up once; over 4% is in the top ten. The receptor comes from an adult with an advanced solid tumor such as melanoma, head and neck, liver or kidney cancer. The sequenced sample was CD4+ or CD8+ T cells sorted from blood, obtained in a trial of the OX40 agonist ivuxolimab. The J gene is TRBJ1-3, the V gene TRBV7-9; 9 bases fit TRBD1. The CDR3 coding sequence is TGTGCCAGCAGCTCACGATGGACAGGGGCTCACTCTGGAAACACCATATATTTT. Amino acids: CASSSRWTGAHSGNTIYF.